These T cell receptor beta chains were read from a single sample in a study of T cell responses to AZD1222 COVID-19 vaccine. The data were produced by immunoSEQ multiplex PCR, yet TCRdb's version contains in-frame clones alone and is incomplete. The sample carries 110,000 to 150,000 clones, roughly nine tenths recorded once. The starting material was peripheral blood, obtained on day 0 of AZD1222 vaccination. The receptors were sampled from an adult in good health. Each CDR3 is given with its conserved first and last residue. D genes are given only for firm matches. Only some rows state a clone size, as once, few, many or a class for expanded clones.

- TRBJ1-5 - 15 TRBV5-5 CASSPQGPLNQPQHF TGTGCCAGCAGCCCCCAGGGGCCGCTTAATCAGCCCCAGCATTTT
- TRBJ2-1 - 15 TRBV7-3 CASSSASGSYNEQFF TGTGCCAGCAGCTCGGCCAGTGGGTCCTACAATGAGCAGTTCTTC
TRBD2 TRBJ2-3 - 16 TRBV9 CASSVGLAGYADTQYF TGTGCCAGCAGCGTAGGTCTAGCGGGATATGCAGATACGCAGTATTTT
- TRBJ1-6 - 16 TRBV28 CASSLRAGTFNSPLHF TGTGCCAGCAGCTTACGGGCAGGGACCTTTAATTCACCCCTCCACTTT
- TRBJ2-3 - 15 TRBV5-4 CASSQGLSSTDTQYF TGTGCCAGCAGCCAGGGACTTTCTAGCACAGATACGCAGTATTTT
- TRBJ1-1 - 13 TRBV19 CASSILANTEAFF TGTGCCAGTAGTATCCTGGCGAACACTGAAGCTTTCTTT
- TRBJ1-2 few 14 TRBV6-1 CASSEAYRVHGYTF TGTGCCAGCAGTGAAGCATACAGGGTTCATGGCTACACCTTC
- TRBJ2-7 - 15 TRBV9 CASSPGAWATYEQYF TGTGCCAGCAGCCCGGGGGCCTGGGCCACCTACGAGCAGTACTTC
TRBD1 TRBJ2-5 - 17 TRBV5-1 CASSSHPRTGEGVTQYF TGCGCCAGCAGCTCCCACCCTCGGACAGGGGAAGGAGTGACCCAGTACTTC
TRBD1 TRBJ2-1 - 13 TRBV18 CASSGDRYNEQFF TGTGCCAGCTCCGGGGACAGGTACAATGAGCAGTTCTTC
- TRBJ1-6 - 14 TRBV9 CASSVEGDQSSLHF TGTGCCAGCAGCGTAGAAGGGGACCAGTCTTCCCTCCACTTT